The rows below give T cell receptor beta chains drawn from one sample of a study of T cell responses to AZD1222 COVID-19 vaccine. Data came from immunoSEQ multiplex PCR; TCRdb stores just in-frame clones and leaves some out. The table records roughly 130,000 clones, under 95% of them present only once. The material was peripheral blood, obtained on day 0 of AZD1222 vaccination. The receptors were sampled from an adult in good health. Both conserved end residues are part of each CDR3. Fields, in order: V gene, clone size, D gene, J gene, CDR3 protein, CDR3 DNA. The D gene is left open where the match is weak. A clone size is listed for some rows: how often the clone was seen (once, few, many), or a class if it is expanded.

TRBV5-6	.	.	TRBJ2-1	CASSAAAPEQFF	TGTGCCAGCAGCGCCGCGGCCCCGGAGCAGTTCTTC
TRBV19	.	.	TRBJ1-5	CASSIGGGRGQPQHF	TGTGCCAGTAGTATAGGCGGGGGACGGGGCCAGCCCCAGCATTTT
TRBV11-1	.	.	TRBJ1-1	CASSSYSANEAFF	TGTGCCAGCAGCTCCTACTCGGCGAATGAAGCTTTCTTT
TRBV28	.	TRBD1	TRBJ2-5	CASSLGTGPQETQYF	TGTGCCAGCAGTTTAGGGACAGGGCCACAAGAGACCCAGTACTTC
TRBV12-5	.	TRBD1	TRBJ1-4	CASGLGQGAGKLFF	TGTGCTAGTGGTTTGGGACAGGGGGCCGGGAAACTGTTTTTT
TRBV6-6	.	.	TRBJ1-1	CASSYSEPLPLGAFF	TGTGCCAGCAGTTACTCGGAGCCTCTACCATTGGGAGCTTTCTTT
TRBV5-8	.	TRBD1	TRBJ2-1	CASSLRAGGSYNEQFF	TGTGCCAGCAGCTTGCGGGCAGGGGGCTCCTACAATGAGCAGTTCTTC
TRBV29-1	.	.	TRBJ2-5	CSTEWGETQYF	TGCAGCACTGAGTGGGGAGAGACCCAGTACTTC
TRBV5-6	.	TRBD1	TRBJ1-2	CASSPQGFGYGYTF	TGTGCCAGCAGTCCACAGGGGTTTGGCTATGGCTACACCTTC
TRBV11-2	.	TRBD1	TRBJ1-5	CASSMTGGSNQPQHF	TGTGCCAGCAGCATGACAGGGGGTAGCAATCAGCCCCAGCATTTT
TRBV30	.	TRBD2	TRBJ2-7	CAWSPPLLAGEQYF	TGTGCCTGGAGTCCTCCCCTCCTAGCGGGAGAGCAGTACTTC
TRBV5-6	.	.	TRBJ1-2	CASSLAGISYGYTF	TGTGCCAGCAGCTTGGCAGGGATCTCCTATGGCTACACCTTC
TRBV27	.	TRBD1	TRBJ2-3	CASSFADRATDTQYF	TGTGCCAGCAGTTTTGCGGACAGGGCCACAGATACGCAGTATTTT
TRBV25-1	.	.	TRBJ2-3	CASSPYSGTTDTQYF	TGTGCCAGCAGCCCCTATAGCGGAACTACAGATACGCAGTATTTT
TRBV19	.	TRBD1	TRBJ1-3	CASSGGQGISGNTIYF	TGTGCCAGTAGTGGGGGACAGGGGATTTCCGGAAACACCATATATTTT
TRBV7-6	.	TRBD1	TRBJ1-2	CASSLEGAGGYTF	TGTGCCAGCAGCTTAGAGGGGGCCGGTGGCTACACCTTC
TRBV27	.	.	TRBJ1-1	CASKRENTEAFF	TGTGCCAGCAAGCGGGAGAACACTGAAGCTTTCTTT
TRBV11-3	.	TRBD1	TRBJ2-7	CASSLRTGGYGQYF	TGTGCCAGCAGCTTGAGGACAGGGGGCTACGGGCAGTACTTC
TRBV19	.	TRBD2	TRBJ2-3	CASTRWVAGEYTQYF	TGTGCCAGTACCCGTTGGGTAGCGGGGGAGTATACGCAGTATTTT
TRBV7-3	.	.	TRBJ2-2	CASSPMVALNSGELFF	TGTGCCAGCAGCCCCATGGTCGCCCTTAACTCCGGGGAGCTGTTTTTT
TRBV9	.	.	TRBJ2-5	CASSVGWQETQYF	TGTGCCAGCAGCGTAGGTTGGCAAGAGACCCAGTACTTC
TRBV5-1	.	TRBD2	TRBJ2-1	CASSLAMASGSSYNEQFF	TGCGCCAGCAGCTTGGCCATGGCTAGCGGGAGCTCCTACAATGAGCAGTTCTTC
TRBV2	few	.	TRBJ2-7	CASSGQPYEQYF	TGTGCCAGCAGTGGCCAGCCCTACGAGCAGTACTTC
TRBV9	.	.	TRBJ2-6	CASSGSSGANVLTF	TGTGCCAGCAGCGGGAGCTCTGGGGCCAACGTCCTGACTTTC
TRBV11-3	.	.	TRBJ1-2	CASSLGAFNYGYTF	TGTGCCAGCAGCTTAGGGGCCTTCAACTATGGCTACACCTTC
TRBV18	.	TRBD2	TRBJ2-1	CASSPLAGGYNEQFF	TGTGCCAGCTCTCCTCTAGCGGGAGGTTACAATGAGCAGTTCTTC
TRBV28	.	TRBD1	TRBJ1-2	CASSLDRGDVGGYTF	TGTGCCAGCAGTTTGGACAGGGGGGATGTGGGCGGCTACACCTTC
TRBV2	.	.	TRBJ1-1	CASGRDRSGTEAFF	TGTGCCAGCGGTCGAGACCGCTCGGGCACTGAAGCTTTCTTT
TRBV6-5	.	.	TRBJ2-7	CASRGGGEQYF	TGTGCCAGCAGAGGAGGTGGCGAGCAGTACTTC
TRBV6-5	.	.	TRBJ1-1	CASNKFPGAVTEAFF	TGTGCCAGCAACAAATTCCCCGGGGCGGTAACTGAAGCTTTCTTT
TRBV19	.	.	TRBJ1-2	CASSIRDFGYGYTF	TGTGCCAGTAGTATCAGGGACTTCGGGTATGGCTACACCTTC
TRBV7-6	.	.	TRBJ2-5	CASSLGRGETQYF	TGTGCCAGCAGCTTGGGACGAGGGGAGACCCAGTACTTC
TRBV4-1	.	.	TRBJ2-1	CASSQEVVDEQFF	TGCGCCAGCAGCCAAGAAGTGGTAGATGAGCAGTTCTTC
TRBV5-4	.	.	TRBJ2-3	CASSPGPFDTQYF	TGTGCCAGCAGCCCCGGACCGTTCGATACGCAGTATTTT
TRBV6-2/TRBV6-3	.	.	TRBJ2-3	CASSYPPDTQYF	TGTGCCAGCAGTTACCCCCCAGATACGCAGTATTTT
TRBV19	.	.	TRBJ2-2	CASRRSSTGELFF	TGTGCCAGTAGAAGATCGAGCACCGGGGAGCTGTTTTTT
TRBV9	.	TRBD1	TRBJ2-7	CASSGQGLDEQYF	TGTGCCAGCAGCGGACAGGGGCTTGACGAGCAGTACTTC
TRBV6-1	.	.	TRBJ2-7	CASSERWYEQYF	TGTGCCAGCAGTGAGCGGTGGTACGAGCAGTACTTC
TRBV14	.	TRBD2	TRBJ2-7	CASSQAGGGTYEQYF	TGTGCCAGCAGCCAAGCGGGAGGGGGTACCTACGAGCAGTACTTC
TRBV6-5	.	.	TRBJ2-1	CASSYSKGRQFF	TGTGCCAGCAGTTACTCGAAAGGACGGCAGTTCTTC
TRBV30	.	TRBD1	TRBJ1-6	CAWRGTGYSPLHF	TGTGCCTGGAGAGGGACAGGGTATTCACCCCTCCACTTT
TRBV5-1	.	.	TRBJ1-3	CASSMDLSGNTIYF	TGCGCCAGCAGTATGGACCTCTCTGGAAACACCATATATTTT
TRBV12-5	.	.	TRBJ2-1	CASGPASGRYNEQFF	TGTGCTAGTGGTCCGGCCTCCGGGCGGTACAATGAGCAGTTCTTC
TRBV28	.	TRBD1	TRBJ1-2	CASSRPTGGNYGYTF	TGTGCCAGCAGTCGTCCTACAGGGGGTAACTATGGCTACACCTTC
TRBV5-1	.	TRBD2	TRBJ2-1	CASGNSGPYNEQFF	TGCGCCAGCGGAAATAGCGGGCCCTACAATGAGCAGTTCTTC
TRBV7-2	.	.	TRBJ1-5	CASSWALAQPQHF	TGTGCCAGCAGCTGGGCCCTCGCTCAGCCCCAGCATTTT
TRBV28	.	.	TRBJ1-1	CASTPGRGDDFF	TGTGCCAGCACACCAGGTCGGGGGGATGATTTCTTT
TRBV2	.	.	TRBJ2-7	CASSQSEGSEQYF	TGTGCCAGCAGCCAAAGCGAGGGAAGCGAGCAGTACTTC